This T cell receptor (beta chain) was identified in a study of graft-versus-host responses after intestinal transplantation. Study overall: Following induction with anti-thymocyte globulin, all recipients were given tacrolimus and steroids for around three years.

Regarding the study as a whole: Analysis identified GvH clones in recipient marrow, with some appearing first in ileum or blood.

Graft samples were processed, releasing intraepithelial and lamina propria lymphocytes. Germline V gene data show CDR1 as SQVTM and CDR2 as ANQGSEA. The CDR3 covers 13 residues. With 4 bases removed from V and 9 bases from J, the gap between germline ends came to 16 bases. This clone was observed a single time. Its antigen remains unknown. Clones were read by immunoSEQ multiplex PCR, and TCRdb kept only the in-frame ones, dropping some. The sample shows 15,000 to 20,000 clones, 65% to 90% of them seen only once. The sample here was ileum tissue, taken approximately 83 weeks after intestinal transplantation. V gene TRBV29-1 combines with J gene TRBJ2-4; D might be TRBD1 or TRBD2, each matching 6 bases. This clonotype was obtained from a human patient who received an intestinal transplant, so some T cells may come from the graft donor. DNA for the CDR3: TGCAGCGTTGGGATTAGGGGGGTAAGCATTCAGTACTTC. Translated, it gives CSVGIRGVSIQYF.